The 19 T cell receptor beta chains below come from one sample, sequenced in a study of T-cell reconstitution after alpha-beta-depleted transplantation in children. Unique molecular identifiers tagged the TCRbeta library. MiXCR was run by TCRdb on the PCR reads, yielding one entry per CDR3 protein. Of 670,000 or so distinct CDR3 sequences in the sample, around 12% are singletons; the top ten hold about 0.77%. The sample was PBMCs, taken before TCRalphabeta/CD19-depleted stem cell transplant. All receptors come from a girl aged 2 to 10 with congenital amegakaryocytic thrombocytopenia, due to receive a stem cell transplant.

There are many counts of this clonotype. The chain links TRBV5-1 to TRBJ1-2; D ambiguous. Germline V gives CDR1 SGHRS, CDR2 YFSETQ. This CDR3 has 16 residues. Between the trimmed V and J ends, which lost 4 bases and 0 bases, there was a span of 16 bases. As DNA, the CDR3 is TGCGCCAGCAGCCCCGCCCTGGCTATTTCTAACTATGGCTACACCTTC. It specifies CASSPALAISNYGYTF. The variable domain in full, completed from reference TRBV5-1 and TRBJ1-2, reads KAGVTQTPRYLIKTRGQQVTLSCSPISGHRSVSWYQQTPGQGLQFLFEYFSETQRNKGNFPGRFSGRQFSNSRSEMNVSTLELGDSALYLCASSPALAISNYGYTFGSGTRLTVV.

This clonotype occurred many times. The chain is built from TRBV10-3 and TRBJ2-2; D is perhaps TRBD1 (5 bases). Germline assignment: CDR1 ENHRY and CDR2 SYGVKD. This CDR3 spans 13 amino acids. Trimming removed 6 bases from V and 6 bases from J, with 11 bases in between. This CDR3 is CAIRGVWAGELFF. The CDR3 nucleotides are TGTGCCATCAGAGGGGTTTGGGCCGGGGAGCTGTTTTTT.

The V call is TRBV5-1, the J call TRBJ2-1, with D possibly TRBD2 on 6 matching bases. Germline-derived CDR1 and CDR2 are SGHRS and YFSETQ. Trimming took off 0 bases at V and 12 bases at J, with 7 bases between the two ends. The CDR3 length is 11 residues. CDR3 sequence: CASSLGGVQFF. CDR3 in DNA: TGCGCCAGCAGCTTGGGGGGGGTGCAGTTCTTC.

This clonotype was seen a handful of times. The chain couples TRBV7-2 to TRBJ1-4; possible D gene TRBD1, 5 bases. V lost 4 bases and J lost 8, with 17 bases in between. Per germline, CDR1 SGHTA and CDR2 FQGNSA. This CDR3 comprises 15 residues. This CDR3 is CASSSGAGAAEKLFF. CDR3 in DNA: TGTGCCAGCAGCTCGGGAGCCGGGGCGGCGGAAAAACTGTTTTTT.

In regard to this clonotype: Relative to the germline gene, one junction end is altered; a read error may explain this. The chain is built from TRBV5-1 and TRBJ2-5; D not certain. Germline values: CDR1 SGHRS, CDR2 YFSETQ. The CDR3 sequence is 11 residues long. The CDR3 region has the DNA TGCACCAGCAGCTTGGTGGAGACCCAGTACTTC. Protein: CTSSLVETQYF.

This clonotype was seen ten or more times. This sequence joins TRBV6-1 and TRBJ2-7, with 9 bases aligning to TRBD2. CDR1 is MNHNS and CDR2 is SASEGT in the germline V gene. The CDR3 has 14 residues. After removal of 5 bases from V and 3 bases from J, the junction contained 5 bases not matched to a gene. The chain's CDR3 is CASSRLAGIYEQYF. The CDR3 region has the DNA TGTGCCAGCAGTCGGCTAGCGGGGATCTACGAGCAGTACTTC.

As to this clonotype: It may be a read error: a sequence one base away is much more abundant. The V gene is TRBV20-1, the J gene TRBJ2-3; no definite D call. Looked up from germline, CDR1 is DFQATT and CDR2 is SNEGSKA (reference sequence). This CDR3 spans 12 amino acids. The V gene lost 4 bases and the J gene lost 0 bases, with 5 bases spanning the gap. The CDR3 DNA reads as TGCAGTGCTAAGGACAGCACAGATACGCAGTATTTT. This codes for CSAKDSTDTQYF.

V usage is TRBV6-5 and J usage is TRBJ2-7, with TRBD2 matching 9 bases. There are 13 residues in the CDR3. Germline V lookup: CDR1 MNHEY, CDR2 SVGAGI. Trimming removed 10 bases from V and 2 bases from J; junction bases left unmatched: 6. CDR3 amino acids: CATSSGKAYEQYF. DNA of the CDR3: TGTGCCACCTCTAGCGGGAAAGCCTACGAGCAGTACTTC.

Only a few counts were recorded for this clonotype. This chain connects TRBV11-2 to TRBJ2-3; no clear D gene. The CDR3 consists of 15 residues. Germline V gene sequence: CDR1 SGHAT, CDR2 FQNNGV. Trimming stripped 5 bases from V and 2 bases from J, with 14 bases between. The CDR3 coding sequence is TGTGCCAGCAGCCCCGAATTGCCCGACACAGATACGCAGTATTTT. This encodes CASSPELPDTDTQYF. Together with reference TRBV11-2 and TRBJ2-3, the CDR3 gives the full variable domain: EAGVAQSPRYKIIEKRQSVAFWCNPISGHATLYWYQQILGQGPKLLIQFQNNGVVDDSQLPKDRFSAERLKGVDSTLKIQPAKLEDSAVYLCASSPELPDTDTQYFGPGTRLTVL.

The CDR3 is CASSLGVRSYGYTF. As DNA, the CDR3 is TGTGCCAGCAGCCTTGGTGTCAGGTCCTATGGCTACACCTTC. The chain carries TRBV11-2 and TRBJ1-2; D remains unclear. Trimming cost V 5 bases and J 4 bases, with 14 bases left between them. CDR3 length equals 14 residues. The germline gives CDR1 SGHAT, CDR2 FQNNGV.

The chain uses TRBV5-1 and TRBJ2-7; perhaps TRBD2 as D (5 bases). Germline values: CDR1 SGHRS, CDR2 YFSETQ. V lost 4 bases and J 0 bases, leaving 14 bases between the germline ends. The CDR3 extends over 15 amino acids. The CDR3 region has the DNA TGCGCCAGCAGCCGTTTAAGGGCGGGCTCCTACGAGCAGTACTTC. Protein product: CASSRLRAGSYEQYF. Full variable domain (remainder filled in from reference TRBV5-1 and TRBJ2-7): KAGVTQTPRYLIKTRGQQVTLSCSPISGHRSVSWYQQTPGQGLQFLFEYFSETQRNKGNFPGRFSGRQFSNSRSEMNVSTLELGDSALYLCASSRLRAGSYEQYFGPGTRLTVT.

Notes on this clonotype: Given a much more abundant clone one base away, this may be a read error. This rearrangement joins TRBV20-1 to TRBJ1-5; D is possibly TRBD1 (6 bases). CDR3 size: 13 residues. Germline values: CDR1 DFQATT, CDR2 SNEGSKA (reference sequence). CDR3 in amino acids: CSAPRGSNQPRHF. CDR3 nucleotides: TGCAGTGCACCGAGGGGGAGCAATCAGCCCCGGCATTTT.

This clonotype was counted ten times or more. The rearrangement links TRBV3-1 to TRBJ2-7; TRBD1 matches 7 bases. V shed 4 bases, J shed 2 bases, and the junction held 5 bases outside the gene matches. This CDR3 is 14 amino acids long. Per the germline V gene, CDR1 is LGHDT and CDR2 is YNNKEL (reference sequence). CDR3 nucleotide sequence: TGTGCCAGCAGCCCGGGGACAGTGACCTACGAGCAGTACTTC. Protein: CASSPGTVTYEQYF.

Comment on this clonotype: Possible read error: a much larger clone is one base away. The chain recombines TRBV20-1 with TRBJ2-1; 12 positions agree with TRBD2. CDR1 is DFQATT, CDR2 SNEGSKA, per germline (reference sequence). The CDR3 totals 18 residues. J was trimmed by 4 bases and V by 1 base; bases with no gene match: 11. The CDR3 nucleotides are TGCAGTGCTAGAGCCCCTGGGACTAGCGGGTGCGTTTACAATGAGCAGTTCTTC. Amino acid sequence: CSARAPGTSGCVYNEQFF.

This clonotype was recorded many times. This CDR3 reads CAISGGGFPEAFF. The CDR3 nucleotides read TGTGCCATCAGTGGAGGGGGTTTCCCTGAAGCTTTCTTT. The chain has TRBV10-3 and TRBJ1-1; D possibly corresponds to TRBD1 (6 bases). From germline, CDR1 is ENHRY and CDR2 SYGVKD. The length of the CDR3 is 13 residues. V gave up 4 bases and J gave up 6 bases, with 12 bases separating them.

This clonotype occurred a few times. The chain employs TRBV20-1 and TRBJ2-1, with D possibly called TRBD1 or TRBD2 (5 bases each). In germline, CDR1 is DFQATT, CDR2 SNEGSKA (reference sequence). Trimming took 0 bases from V and 0 from J, leaving 9 bases between them. The CDR3 covers 15 residues. This chain's CDR3 is CSARDGTSSYNEQFF. The DNA for the CDR3 is TGCAGTGCTAGAGACGGGACCAGCTCCTACAATGAGCAGTTCTTC.

This clonotype was found many times. The genes are TRBV12-3 or TRBV12-4 and TRBJ2-7, with D possibly TRBD2 on 6 matching bases. Trimming stripped 2 bases from V and 2 bases from J, with 13 bases between. CDR3 length equals 15 residues. CDR3: CASSLREYPTYEQYF. As DNA, the CDR3 is TGTGCCAGCAGTTTACGGGAGTATCCCACCTACGAGCAGTACTTC.

This chain uses TRBV7-2 with TRBJ2-5; TRBD2 agrees at 13 bases. J gave up 11 bases and V 3 bases, and 0 bases lay outside the gene matches. Looked up from germline, CDR1 is SGHTA and CDR2 is FQGNSA. CDR3 length: 12 amino acids. The DNA of the CDR3 is TGTGCCAGCAGCTTGGGACTAGCGGGGCAGTACTTC. It is translated as CASSLGLAGQYF.

Worth noting for this clonotype: A much larger clonotype is one base distant, so this may be a read error. This sequence joins TRBV5-1 and TRBJ2-7; 8 positions agree with TRBD2. The CDR3 loop spans 15 amino acids. CDR1 is SGHRS and CDR2 is YFSETQ in the germline V gene. Trimming cost V 0 bases and J 2 bases; bases outside gene matches: 4. The chain's CDR3 is CASSLVPTSAYEQYF. CDR3 in DNA: TGCGCCAGCAGCTTGGTGCCGACTAGCGCCTACGAGCAGTACTTC.